The 9 T cell receptor beta chains given below trace back to one sample, sequenced in a study of T cells in Graves' hyperthyroidism and ophthalmopathy. Researchers took RNA transcripts and amplified the TCR beta CDR3 regions from them. Primed by the HTBI set, a first-round RT-PCR was run on the TCR CDR3. Using its own MiXCR run on the multiplex PCR reads, TCRdb lists one record per CDR3 protein. In the table there are roughly 570,000 distinct CDR3 sequences, just over 45% of which are singletons. Sequencing used peripheral blood or thyroid tissue (not recorded which). Receptors originate from a woman between 18 and 29 years old with Graves' hyperthyroidism.

This clonotype was seen many times. V usage is TRBV7-9 and J usage is TRBJ1-5; TRBD1 matches 9 bases. Per germline, CDR1 SEHNR and CDR2 FQNEAQ (reference sequence). The CDR3 sequence is 14 residues long. After removal of 6 bases from V and 5 bases from J, the junction contained 5 bases not matched to a gene. The chain's CDR3 is CASSRDREDQPQHF. CDR3 coding DNA: TGTGCCAGCAGTCGGGACAGGGAGGATCAGCCCCAGCATTTT. Complete variable domain (other parts from reference TRBV7-9 and TRBJ1-5): DTGVSQNPRHKITKRGQNVTFRCDPISEHNRLYWYRQTLGQGPEFLTYFQNEAQLEKSRLLSDRFSAERPKGSFSTLEIQRTEQGDSAMYLCASSRDREDQPQHFGDGTRLSIL.

The sample holds many counts of this clonotype. The V call is TRBV20-1, the J call TRBJ2-7; 9 bases line up with TRBD2. This CDR3 has 14 residues. Germline CDR1 is DFQATT and CDR2 is SNEGSKA (reference sequence). V trimming: 6 bases; J trimming: 2 bases; junction bases outside the gene matches: 8. DNA for the CDR3: TGCAGTGCCCAAGGAGGCGGGAGGGCCTACGAGCAGTACTTC. It is translated as CSAQGGGRAYEQYF.

This clonotype was recorded many times. This chain links TRBV7-3 with TRBJ2-7; TRBD1 agrees at 7 bases. This CDR3 contains 17 residues. Germline CDR1 SGHTA, CDR2 FQGTGA. V shed 3 bases and J 6 bases; nucleotides not matched to a gene: 17. The CDR3 is CASSFYHRGPFLGEQYF. CDR3 in DNA: TGTGCCAGCAGCTTCTACCACAGGGGACCTTTCCTGGGCGAGCAGTACTTC. Complete variable domain (other parts from reference TRBV7-3 and TRBJ2-7): GAGVSQTPSNKVTEKGKYVELRCDPISGHTALYWYRQSLGQGPEFLIYFQGTGAADDSGLPNDRFFAVRPEGSVSTLKIQRTERGDSAVYLCASSFYHRGPFLGEQYFGPGTRLTVT.

This clonotype showed up many times. The gene calls are TRBV10-3 and TRBJ1-2; D unclear. The CDR3 spans 11 residues. Germline V gene lookup returns CDR1 ENHRY and CDR2 SYGVKD. V was shortened by 3 bases and J by 6 bases, with 5 bases between the two germline ends. The CDR3 loop is CAISDGDGYTF. The CDR3 DNA is TGTGCCATCAGTGACGGGGATGGCTACACCTTC.

This clonotype was observed many times. V and J are TRBV5-1 and TRBJ2-2; TRBD1 agrees at 7 bases. This CDR3 has 13 residues. Germline V gives CDR1 SGHRS, CDR2 YFSETQ. V shed 2 bases and J 7 bases; nucleotides not matched to a gene: 2. CDR3 bases: TGCGCCAGCAGCTTCCAGGGGGACGGGGAGCTGTTTTTT. Amino acids: CASSFQGDGELFF.

Notes on this clonotype: This may be a read error: a much more frequent sequence differs by one nucleotide. The rearrangement uses TRBV14 and TRBJ2-7, with 8 bases matching TRBD2. CDR3 length: 17 amino acids. Germline V lookup: CDR1 SGHDN, CDR2 FVKESK. The CDR3, as DNA: TGTGCCAGCAGCCAAGAGAGGGCAAGCGGGAGATCGGTCGAGCAGTGCTTC. Translated, it gives CASSQERASGRSVEQCF.

This clonotype was found many times. V gene TRBV6-5 combines with J gene TRBJ2-5; TRBD2 matches at 8 bases. The CDR3 consists of 15 residues. Germline values: CDR1 MNHEY, CDR2 SVGAGI. The junction had 7 bases not matched to a gene; V was cut back by 2 bases and J by 5 bases. CDR3: CASSYAGGSPETQYF. The DNA of the CDR3 is TGTGCCAGCAGTTACGCGGGGGGATCTCCGGAGACCCAGTACTTC.

The genes are TRBV20-1 and TRBJ2-1; TRBD2 matches 11 bases. Looked up from germline, CDR1 is DFQATT and CDR2 is SNEGSKA (reference sequence). The CDR3 has 13 amino acids. The junction had 4 bases not matched to a gene; V was cut back by 8 bases and J by 4 bases. The CDR3 loop is CSPGTSGYNEQFF. The CDR3 DNA is TGCAGTCCCGGGACTAGCGGTTACAATGAGCAGTTCTTC.

This chain connects TRBV5-1 to TRBJ2-2; 12 bases line up with TRBD2. This CDR3 is built from 17 residues. V lost 2 bases to trimming and J lost 7 bases; unmatched junction nucleotides: 9. Germline V gene lookup returns CDR1 SGHRS and CDR2 YFSETQ. DNA for the CDR3: TGCGCCAGCAGCTTAAGTGGAAGGACTAGCGGGATCGGGGAGCTGTTTTTT. The encoded protein is CASSLSGRTSGIGELFF.